This T cell receptor beta chain was sequenced during a study of blood T cell repertoires in COVID-19. The overall study: From the United States, Italy and Spain came samples of acute and convalescent COVID-19. PBMCs, B-cell-depleted T cells, or T cells provided the cDNA or gDNA that made up the material.

Authors' processing steps: Estimates of nucleated cell counts were drawn from the amplification of reference gene primers. The data were produced by immunoSEQ multiplex PCR, yet TCRdb's version contains in-frame clones alone and is incomplete. V, J and clone size are those of that table, while D and trimming were read from the DNA. Of 97,000 or so clones in the sample, approximately 80% were seen once. This clone was seen a handful of times. Germline V gives CDR1 SNHLY, CDR2 FYNNEI. The CDR3 runs to 17 residues. V gave up 9 bases and J gave up 0 bases, with 24 bases separating them. Sequencing was done on a sample of peripheral blood. The sequence came from a man between 60 and 75 years old with active or convalescent COVID-19. The rearrangement links TRBV2 to TRBJ2-7; weak D call: TRBD1 (5 bases). The CDR3 here is CASATTGRSSDSYEQYF. CDR3 coding DNA: TGTGCCAGTGCAACAACAGGAAGGTCCTCCGACTCCTACGAGCAGTACTTC. The full variable domain, completed using reference TRBV2 and TRBJ2-7, is EPEVTQTPSHQVTQMGQEVILRCVPISNHLYFYWYRQILGQKVEFLVSFYNNEISEKSEIFDDQFSVERPDGSNFTLKIRSTKLEDSAMYFCASATTGRSSDSYEQYFGPGTRLTVT.